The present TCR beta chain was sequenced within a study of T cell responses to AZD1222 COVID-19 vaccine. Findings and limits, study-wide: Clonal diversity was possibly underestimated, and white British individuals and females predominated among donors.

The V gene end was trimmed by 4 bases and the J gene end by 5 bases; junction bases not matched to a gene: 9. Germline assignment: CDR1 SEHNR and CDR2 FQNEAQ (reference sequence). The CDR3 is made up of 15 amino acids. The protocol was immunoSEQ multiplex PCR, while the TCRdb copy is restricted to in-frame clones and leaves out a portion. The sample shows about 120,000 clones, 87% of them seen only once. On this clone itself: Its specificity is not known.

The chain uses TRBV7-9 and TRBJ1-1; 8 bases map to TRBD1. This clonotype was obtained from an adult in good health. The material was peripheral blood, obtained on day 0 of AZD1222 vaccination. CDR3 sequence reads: CASSSFQGAGTEAFF. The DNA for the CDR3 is TGTGCCAGCAGCTCATTCCAGGGGGCTGGGACTGAAGCTTTCTTT.